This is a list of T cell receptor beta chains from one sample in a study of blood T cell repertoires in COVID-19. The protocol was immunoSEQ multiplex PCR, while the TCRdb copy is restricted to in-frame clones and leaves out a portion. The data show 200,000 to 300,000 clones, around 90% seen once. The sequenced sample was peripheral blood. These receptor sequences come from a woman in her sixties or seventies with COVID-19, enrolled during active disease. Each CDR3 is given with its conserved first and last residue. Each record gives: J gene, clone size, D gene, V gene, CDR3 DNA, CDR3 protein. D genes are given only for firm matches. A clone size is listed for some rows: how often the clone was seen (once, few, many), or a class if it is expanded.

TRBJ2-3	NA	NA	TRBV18	TGTGCCAGCTCCCCCGTCGGGGTAGGCACAGATACGCAGTATTTT	CASSPVGVGTDTQYF
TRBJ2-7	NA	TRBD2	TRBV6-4	TGTGCCAGCAGTGAGCCTCTCCTGACTAGCGGGAGCTCCTACGAGCAGTACTTC	CASSEPLLTSGSSYEQYF
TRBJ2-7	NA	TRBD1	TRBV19	TGTGCCAGTAGTGAAGGACAGGGGTACTCCTACGAGCAGTACTTC	CASSEGQGYSYEQYF
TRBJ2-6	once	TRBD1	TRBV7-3	TGTGCCAGCAGCACCAGGGGCGCGGGACAGGTGGGGGGCTCTGGGGCCAACGTCCTGACTTTC	CASSTRGAGQVGGSGANVLTF
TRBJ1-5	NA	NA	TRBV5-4	TGTGCCAGCAGCTTGGGCCAGGGGATCAATCAGCCCCAGCATTTT	CASSLGQGINQPQHF
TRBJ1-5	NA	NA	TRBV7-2	TGTGCCAGCAGCTTTCTCGAGGGTAGTTATCAGCCCCAGCATTTT	CASSFLEGSYQPQHF
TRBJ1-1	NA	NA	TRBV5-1	TGCGCCAGCAGGGTTGCTGGGGGCTGGGACACTGAAGCTTTCTTT	CASRVAGGWDTEAFF
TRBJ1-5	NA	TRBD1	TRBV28	TGTGCCAGCAGTTCGGACAGGGAAAGCAATCAGCCCCAGCATTTT	CASSSDRESNQPQHF
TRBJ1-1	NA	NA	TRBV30	TGTGCCTGGAGTGTGATCGGGATCGACACTGAAGCTTTCTTT	CAWSVIGIDTEAFF
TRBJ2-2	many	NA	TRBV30	TGTGCCTGCCGACAGACTGCGAACACCGGGGAGCTGTTTTTT	CACRQTANTGELFF
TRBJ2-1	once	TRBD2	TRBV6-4	TGTGCCAGCAGTGACTATGCGGGAGGGAAGTTCTTC	CASSDYAGGKFF
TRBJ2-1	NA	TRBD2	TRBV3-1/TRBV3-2	TGTGCCAGCAGCCCCGGGAGGCCTGGTGAGCAGTTCTTC	CASSPGRPGEQFF
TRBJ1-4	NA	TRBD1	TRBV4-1	TGCGCCAGCAGCCAAGGATCGGCGGGACAGGGTTTAGTAACTAATGAAAAACTGTTTTTT	CASSQGSAGQGLVTNEKLFF
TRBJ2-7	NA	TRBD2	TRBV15	TGTGCCACCAGCAGAGAGGGGGTAGCGGGATTCTACGAGCAGTACTTC	CATSREGVAGFYEQYF
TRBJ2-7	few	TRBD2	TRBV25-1	TGTGCCAGCAGTGGACTAGCGGGCTCCTACGAGCAGTACTTC	CASSGLAGSYEQYF
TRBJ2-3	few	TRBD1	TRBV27	TGTGCCAGCAGGGAGACAGGGTTCACAGATACGCAGTATTTT	CASRETGFTDTQYF
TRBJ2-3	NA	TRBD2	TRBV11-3	TGTGCCAGCAGCCCGGGCCTCCGGGGGGGCACAGATACGCAGTATTTT	CASSPGLRGGTDTQYF
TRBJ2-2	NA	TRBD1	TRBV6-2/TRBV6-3	TGTGCCAGCAGTCCGACAGGGGGAAGCGGGGAGCTGTTTTTT	CASSPTGGSGELFF
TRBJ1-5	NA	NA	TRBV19	TGTGCCAGTAGTGGGCAGGGAGGGAATAGCAATCAGCCCCAGCATTTT	CASSGQGGNSNQPQHF
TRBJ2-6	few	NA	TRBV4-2	TGTGCCAGCAGCCAAGAAAGGGGCTCTGGGGCCAACGTCCTGACTTTC	CASSQERGSGANVLTF
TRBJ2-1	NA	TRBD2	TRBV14	TGTGCCAGCAGCCAAGATGCATGGCTAGCGGGAGGGCCCTACTCCAATGAGCAGTTCTTC	CASSQDAWLAGGPYSNEQFF
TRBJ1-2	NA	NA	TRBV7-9	TGTGCCAGCAGCCAGGACAGTAACTATGGCTACACCTTC	CASSQDSNYGYTF
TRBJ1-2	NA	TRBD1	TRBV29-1	TGCAGCGTTGTACAGGGGCGTTATGGCTACACCTTC	CSVVQGRYGYTF
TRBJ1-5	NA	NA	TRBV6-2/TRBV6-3	TGTGCCAGCAGTTACCGCAGGGGCATGGATCAGCCCCAGCATTTT	CASSYRRGMDQPQHF
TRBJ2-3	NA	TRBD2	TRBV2	TGTGCCAGCAGCCCATTGGGCGGGAGCGTAGCAGATACGCAGTATTTT	CASSPLGGSVADTQYF
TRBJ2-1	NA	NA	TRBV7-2	TGTGCCAGCAGCTTAGCGGGGCGTCACAATGAGCAGTTCTTC	CASSLAGRHNEQFF
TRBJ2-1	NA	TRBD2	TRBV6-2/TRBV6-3	TGTGCCAGCAGTTTTACGACTAGCGGTAGTGGTGAGCAGTTCTTC	CASSFTTSGSGEQFF
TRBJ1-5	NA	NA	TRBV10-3	TGTGCCAGTAGTTCGCTCCATAGCAATCAGCCCCAGCATTTT	CASSSLHSNQPQHF
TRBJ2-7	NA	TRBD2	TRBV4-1	TGCGCCAGCAGCCAGGGACTAGCGGGAGGGAGCTCCTACGAGCAGTACTTC	CASSQGLAGGSSYEQYF
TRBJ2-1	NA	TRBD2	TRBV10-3	TGTGCCATCAGGGAGGGGACTAGCGGATACAATGAGCAGTTCTTC	CAIREGTSGYNEQFF
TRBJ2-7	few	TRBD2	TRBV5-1	TGCGCCAGCAGCTTGGCTAGCGGGAGTTACTACGAGCAGTACTTC	CASSLASGSYYEQYF
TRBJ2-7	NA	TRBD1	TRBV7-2	TGTGCCAGCACGAAACCGGGACAGGGAGGATCCGGGAGCCCCTACGAGCAGTACTTC	CASTKPGQGGSGSPYEQYF
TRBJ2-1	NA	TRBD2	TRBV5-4	TGTGCCAGCAGCTTAGCCCAGGGGACTAGTTACGATGAGCAGTTCTTC	CASSLAQGTSYDEQFF
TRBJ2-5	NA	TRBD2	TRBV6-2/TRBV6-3	TGTGCCAGCAGCAAACTCGGACTAGCGGGAGAGACCCAGTACTTC	CASSKLGLAGETQYF
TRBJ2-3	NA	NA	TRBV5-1	TGCGCCAGCAGCTTGGGGGGGCATACCACAGATACGCAGTATTTT	CASSLGGHTTDTQYF
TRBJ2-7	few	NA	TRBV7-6	TGTGCCAGCAGCCCAGGGGGGACTAGAGGCGCCGAGCAGTACTTC	CASSPGGTRGAEQYF
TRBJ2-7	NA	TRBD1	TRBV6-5	TGTGCCAGCAGTGACTCGACAGGGTTTCTGTTCGAGCAGTACTTC	CASSDSTGFLFEQYF
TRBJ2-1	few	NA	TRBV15	TGTGCCACCAGTTCCGGGACTTCTTACAATGAGCAGTTCTTC	CATSSGTSYNEQFF
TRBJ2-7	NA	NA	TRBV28	TGTGCCAGCAGTTTTCATGGGTGGGGCAGCTCCTACGAGCAGTACTTC	CASSFHGWGSSYEQYF
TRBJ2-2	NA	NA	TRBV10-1	TGCGCCATCTCCTCGAGGCAGCCGTTTGGGGAGCTGTTTTTT	CAISSRQPFGELFF
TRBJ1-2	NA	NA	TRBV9	TGTGCCAGCAGCGTAGATCCAGGCCAGGACTATGGCTACACCTTC	CASSVDPGQDYGYTF
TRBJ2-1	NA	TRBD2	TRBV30	TGTGCCTGGACCCTAAATCTGGCGGGAGGTGGAGTTGAGCAGTTCTTC	CAWTLNLAGGGVEQFF
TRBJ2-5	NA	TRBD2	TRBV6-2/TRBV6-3	TGTGCCAGCAGTCCCCGTCGCACAGCGGGGGGCCAAGAGACCCAGTACTTC	CASSPRRTAGGQETQYF
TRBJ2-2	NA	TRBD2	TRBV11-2	TGTGCCAGCAGCTCCCGCCCTCCCAGCGGGAGGGTCGCCGGGGAGCTGTTTTTT	CASSSRPPSGRVAGELFF